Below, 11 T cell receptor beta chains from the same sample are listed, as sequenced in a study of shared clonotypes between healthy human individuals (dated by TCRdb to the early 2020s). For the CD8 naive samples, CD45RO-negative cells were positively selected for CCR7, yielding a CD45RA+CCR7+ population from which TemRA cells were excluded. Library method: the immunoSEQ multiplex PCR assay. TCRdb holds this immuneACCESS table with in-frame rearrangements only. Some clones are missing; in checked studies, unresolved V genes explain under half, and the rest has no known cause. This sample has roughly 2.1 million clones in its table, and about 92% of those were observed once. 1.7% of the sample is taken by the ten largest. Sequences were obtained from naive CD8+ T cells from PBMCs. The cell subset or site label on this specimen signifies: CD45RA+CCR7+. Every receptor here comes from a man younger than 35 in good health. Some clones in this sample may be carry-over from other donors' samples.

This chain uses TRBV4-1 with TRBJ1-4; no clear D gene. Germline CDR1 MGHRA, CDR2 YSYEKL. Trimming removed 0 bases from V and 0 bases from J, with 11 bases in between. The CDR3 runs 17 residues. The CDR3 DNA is TGCGCCAGCAGCCAAGACATAAAGTTTGCAACTAATGAAAAACTGTTTTTT. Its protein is CASSQDIKFATNEKLFF.

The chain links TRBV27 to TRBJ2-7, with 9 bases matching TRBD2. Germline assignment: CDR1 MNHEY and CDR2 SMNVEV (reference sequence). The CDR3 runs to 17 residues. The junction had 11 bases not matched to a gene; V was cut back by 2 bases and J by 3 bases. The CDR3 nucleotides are TGTGCCAGCAGTTTAGCGGTGAGGGGACTAGCCCTCTACGAGCAGTACTTC. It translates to CASSLAVRGLALYEQYF.

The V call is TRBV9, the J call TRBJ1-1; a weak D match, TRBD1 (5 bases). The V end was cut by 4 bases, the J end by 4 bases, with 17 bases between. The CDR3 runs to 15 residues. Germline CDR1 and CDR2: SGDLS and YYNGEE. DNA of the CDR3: TGTGCCAGCAGCTCCGGGGACGGATTAAGCACTGAAGCTTTCTTT. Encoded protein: CASSSGDGLSTEAFF.

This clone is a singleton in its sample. The CDR3 nucleotides are TGTGCCAGCAGTTTATGGGAGGACAGGGGCGAAGCTTTCTTT. It codes for CASSLWEDRGEAFF. The chain carries TRBV28 and TRBJ1-1, with 9 bases aligning to TRBD1. The CDR3 is made up of 14 amino acids. J lost 8 bases, V lost 0 bases, and 4 bases had no gene match. The germline CDR1 and CDR2 sequences are MDHEN and SYDVKM.

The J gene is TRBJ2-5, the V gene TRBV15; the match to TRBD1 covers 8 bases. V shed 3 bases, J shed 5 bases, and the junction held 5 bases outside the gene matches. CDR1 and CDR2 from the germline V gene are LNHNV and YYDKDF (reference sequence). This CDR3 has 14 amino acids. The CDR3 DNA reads TGTGCCACCAGCAGCGCAGGGGGCGGGGAGACCCAGTACTTC. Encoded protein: CATSSAGGGETQYF.

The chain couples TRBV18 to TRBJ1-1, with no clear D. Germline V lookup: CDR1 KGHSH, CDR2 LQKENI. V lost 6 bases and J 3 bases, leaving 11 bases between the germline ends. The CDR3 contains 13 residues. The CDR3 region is CASSPDTYTEAFF. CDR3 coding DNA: TGTGCCAGCTCTCCTGACACCTACACTGAAGCTTTCTTT.

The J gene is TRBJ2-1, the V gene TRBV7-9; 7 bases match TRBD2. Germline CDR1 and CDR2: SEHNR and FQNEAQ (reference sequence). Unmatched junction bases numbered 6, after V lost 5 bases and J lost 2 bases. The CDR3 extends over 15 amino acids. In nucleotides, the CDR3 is TGTGCCAGCAGCCCCCCTAGCGGCCCCTACAATGAGCAGTTCTTC. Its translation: CASSPPSGPYNEQFF.

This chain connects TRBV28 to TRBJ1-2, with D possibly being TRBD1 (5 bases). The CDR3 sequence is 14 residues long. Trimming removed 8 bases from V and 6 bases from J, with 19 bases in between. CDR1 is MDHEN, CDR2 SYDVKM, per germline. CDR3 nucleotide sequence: TGTGCCAGCGGGGGGTTGGCGGGCTCCGATGGCTACACCTTC. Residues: CASGGLAGSDGYTF.

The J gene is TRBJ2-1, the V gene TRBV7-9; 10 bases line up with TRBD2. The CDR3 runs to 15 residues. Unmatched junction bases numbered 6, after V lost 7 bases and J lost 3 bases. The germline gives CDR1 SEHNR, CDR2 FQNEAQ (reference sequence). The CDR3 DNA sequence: TGTGCCAGCATCTTCGGACTAGCGGACTACAATGAGCAGTTCTTC. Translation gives CASIFGLADYNEQFF.

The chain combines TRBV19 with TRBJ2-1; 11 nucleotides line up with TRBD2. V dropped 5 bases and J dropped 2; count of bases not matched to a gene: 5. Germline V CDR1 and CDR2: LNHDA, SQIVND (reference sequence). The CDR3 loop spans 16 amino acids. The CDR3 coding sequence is TGTGCCAGTAGTCTAAGGACTAGCGGGCCCTACAATGAGCAGTTCTTC. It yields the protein CASSLRTSGPYNEQFF.

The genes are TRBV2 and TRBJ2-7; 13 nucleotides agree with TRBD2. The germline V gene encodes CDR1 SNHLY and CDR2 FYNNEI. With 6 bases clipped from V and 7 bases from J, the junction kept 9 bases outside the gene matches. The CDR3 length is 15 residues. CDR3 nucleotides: TGTGCCAGCAGGGGGGGGACTAGCGGGACCGGGGAGCAGTACTTC. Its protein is CASRGGTSGTGEQYF.